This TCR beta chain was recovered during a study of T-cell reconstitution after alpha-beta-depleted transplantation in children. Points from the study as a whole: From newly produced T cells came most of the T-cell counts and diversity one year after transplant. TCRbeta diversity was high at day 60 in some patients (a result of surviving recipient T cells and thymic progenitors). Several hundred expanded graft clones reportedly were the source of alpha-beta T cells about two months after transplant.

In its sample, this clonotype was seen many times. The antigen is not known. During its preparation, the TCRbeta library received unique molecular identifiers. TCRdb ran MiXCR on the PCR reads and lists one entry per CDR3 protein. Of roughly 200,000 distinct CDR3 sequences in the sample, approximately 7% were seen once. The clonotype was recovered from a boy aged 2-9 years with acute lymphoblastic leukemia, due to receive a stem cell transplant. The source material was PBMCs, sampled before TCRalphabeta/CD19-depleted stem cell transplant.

The CDR3 bases are TGCAGTGCTAGAGATGGCGTAACAGATACGCAGTATTTT. Translation: CSARDGVTDTQYF. The chain joins TRBV20-1 to TRBJ2-3; D gene uncertain. Germline V gene lookup returns CDR1 DFQATT and CDR2 SNEGSKA (reference sequence). V lost 0 bases and J lost 3, with 7 bases in between. CDR3 length equals 13 residues.